These 29 T cell receptor beta chains originate from one sample sequenced in a study of T cells after posttransplantation cyclophosphamide. Clones were sequenced by immunoSEQ multiplex PCR, and TCRdb holds only the in-frame ones, with some missing. Listed for the sample are tens of thousands of clones, none seen a single time. The sample was PBMCs. These receptor sequences come from a woman younger than 45 in good health and a related stem cell transplant donor.

This clone was recorded at least ten times. The chain joins TRBV18 to TRBJ1-2; no firm D call. V was shortened by 2 bases and J by 3 bases, with 10 bases between the two germline ends. Germline-derived CDR1 and CDR2 are KGHSH and LQKENI. This CDR3 comprises 14 residues. The CDR3: CASSPTTTDYGYTF. DNA of the CDR3: TGTGCCAGCTCACCAACCACGACTGACTATGGCTACACCTTC.

This clone was found a few times. The chain links TRBV7-2 to TRBJ2-5; 9 bases align to TRBD1. This CDR3 spans 15 amino acids. Looked up from germline, CDR1 is SGHTA and CDR2 is FQGNSA. Trimming at V came to 5 bases and at J to 7 bases, leaving 11 bases not matched to a gene. The CDR3 spells CASSGKTGGDVTQYF. In DNA, the CDR3 is TGTGCCAGCAGCGGGAAAACAGGGGGCGACGTGACCCAGTACTTC.

V and J are TRBV7-9 and TRBJ2-5; no clear D gene. The V gene lost 2 bases and the J gene lost 5 bases, with 12 bases spanning the gap. Per the germline V gene, CDR1 is SEHNR and CDR2 is FQNEAQ (reference sequence). This CDR3 comprises 14 residues. Here the CDR3 reads CASSLNGFGETQYF. CDR3 sequence (DNA): TGTGCCAGCAGCTTAAACGGCTTCGGGGAGACCCAGTACTTC.

The V gene is TRBV29-1, the J gene TRBJ1-2, with 9 bases fitting TRBD1. CDR3 length equals 14 residues. The ends lost 1 base at V and 4 bases at J; junction bases unmatched: 4. In germline, CDR1 is SQVTM, CDR2 ANQGSEA. CDR3 sequence: CSVEVGTGIYGYTF. CDR3 nucleotides: TGCAGCGTTGAAGTTGGGACAGGGATCTATGGCTACACCTTC.

This clone was detected ten times or more. The genes are TRBV11-2 and TRBJ2-7, with TRBD2 matching 7 bases. The V gene end was trimmed by 0 bases and the J gene end by 3 bases; junction bases not matched to a gene: 8. Germline CDR1 is SGHAT and CDR2 is FQNNGV. This CDR3 has 16 amino acids. The CDR3: CASSLDRGVTSYEQYF. CDR3 sequence (DNA): TGTGCCAGCAGCTTAGATCGGGGGGTTACGAGCTACGAGCAGTACTTC.

This clone was detected ten times or more. The rearrangement joins TRBV7-2 to TRBJ1-2; weak D call: TRBD1 (6 bases). With 7 bases removed from V and 3 bases from J, the gap between germline ends came to 15 bases. The germline V gene has CDR1 SGHTA and CDR2 FQGNSA. The CDR3 runs to 14 residues. The CDR3 nucleotides read TGTGCCAGCAACCGGGACACCCAAGACTATGGCTACACCTTC. It encodes CASNRDTQDYGYTF.

In its sample, this clone was seen many times. This chain uses TRBV7-9 with TRBJ2-3; 8 bases are shared with TRBD2. Losses at the gene ends were 3 bases for V and 3 bases for J; bases not matched to a gene: 5. The CDR3 is made up of 15 amino acids. Germline V gene data show CDR1 as SEHNR and CDR2 as FQNEAQ (reference sequence). CDR3 region: CASSLAGGSTDTQYF. In nucleotides, the CDR3 is TGTGCCAGCAGCTTGGCGGGGGGTAGTACAGATACGCAGTATTTT.

The chain carries TRBV4-3 and TRBJ2-5; D is possibly TRBD2 (7 bases). The V end lost 0 bases, the J end lost 6 bases, and 14 bases lay between the germline ends. CDR1 LGHNA and CDR2 YSLEER come from the germline V gene. The length of the CDR3 is 15 residues. The CDR3 sequence is CASSQDGRGGQTQYF. The CDR3 bases are TGCGCCAGCAGCCAAGATGGTAGGGGGGGTCAGACCCAGTACTTC.

The genes are TRBV29-1 and TRBJ2-1, with D unclear. Germline CDR1 reads SQVTM; CDR2 reads ANQGSEA. The CDR3 is made up of 13 amino acids. Between the trimmed V and J ends, which lost 2 bases and 0 bases, there was a span of 5 bases. As DNA, the CDR3 is TGCAGCGTTGAATTATACTCCTACAATGAGCAGTTCTTC. Protein: CSVELYSYNEQFF.

This clone appeared a few times. The rearrangement uses TRBV30 and TRBJ1-2, with D perhaps matching TRBD1 (5 bases). The CDR3 runs 14 residues. The V end lost 5 bases, the J end lost 1 base, and 14 bases lay between the germline ends. The germline CDR1 and CDR2 sequences are GTSNPN and SVGIG (reference sequence). The CDR3 DNA sequence: TGTGCCTGGCGGAGGGGTGCTTATAACTATGGCTACACCTTC. Translation gives CAWRRGAYNYGYTF.

The rearrangement joins TRBV15 to TRBJ1-5, with D unresolved. V gave up 6 bases and J gave up 3 bases, with 12 bases separating them. Germline CDR1 is LNHNV and CDR2 is YYDKDF (reference sequence). The CDR3 sequence is 14 residues long. CDR3 in amino acids: CATSPATINQPQHF. The CDR3 DNA sequence: TGTGCCACCAGTCCGGCGACTATCAATCAGCCCCAGCATTTT.

This clone was observed many times. V usage is TRBV7-8 and J usage is TRBJ1-3; D gene uncertain. Trimming took 1 base from V and 0 from J, leaving 7 bases between them. Germline lookup yields CDR1 SGHVS and CDR2 FQNEAQ. The CDR3 is 15 residues long. In nucleotides, the CDR3 is TGTGCCAGCAGCTTAGGAGCGAACTCTGGAAACACCATATATTTT. This gives the protein CASSLGANSGNTIYF.

In its sample, this clone was seen a few times. The chain combines TRBV6-5 with TRBJ2-3; 14 positions agree with TRBD2. V shed 4 bases, J shed 8 bases, and the junction held 5 bases outside the gene matches. Germline lookup yields CDR1 MNHEY and CDR2 SVGAGI. The CDR3 loop spans 15 amino acids. CDR3 protein: CASSWGTSGGGTQYF. CDR3 bases: TGTGCCAGCAGTTGGGGGACTAGCGGGGGTGGTACGCAGTATTTT.

In this sample, this clone turned up many times. The genes are TRBV4-1 and TRBJ1-5; 10 bases align to TRBD1. After removal of 4 bases from V and 4 bases from J, the junction contained 1 base not matched to a gene. The CDR3 totals 14 residues. From germline, CDR1 is MGHRA and CDR2 YSYEKL. CDR3 sequence: CASSRGQGNQPQHF. The CDR3 region has the DNA TGCGCCAGCAGCCGGGGACAGGGGAATCAGCCCCAGCATTTT.

The CDR3 DNA follows: TGCGCCAGCAGCCAACTGGGGACCGGGACAGGGGGCGCAGATACGCAGTATTTT. Its protein product is CASSQLGTGTGGADTQYF. The rearrangement joins TRBV4-3 to TRBJ2-3; 12 bases are a match to TRBD1. The CDR3 sequence is 18 residues long. J gave up 4 bases and V 2 bases, and 10 bases lay outside the gene matches. Germline V lookup: CDR1 LGHNA, CDR2 YSLEER.

This clone was seen more than once but under ten times. V gene TRBV5-1 combines with J gene TRBJ2-3; 14 positions match TRBD2. J gave up 5 bases and V 4 bases, and 9 bases lay outside the gene matches. This CDR3 is built from 17 residues. The germline CDR1 and CDR2 sequences are SGHRS and YFSETQ. CDR3 nucleotide sequence: TGCGCCAGCAGCCCCAGTTGGACTAGCGGGGGGATAGATACGCAGTATTTT. Its translation: CASSPSWTSGGIDTQYF.

This clone was found a few times. This sequence joins TRBV4-2 and TRBJ2-3, with 15 bases identical to TRBD2. This CDR3 has 17 residues. V lost 6 bases and J lost 2; bases outside the gene matches: 6. Germline V gene lookup returns CDR1 LGHNA and CDR2 YNFKEQ. The CDR3 spells CASSPGTSGGTTDTQYF. The CDR3 DNA follows: TGTGCCAGCAGTCCCGGGACTAGCGGGGGGACCACAGATACGCAGTATTTT.

Many counts were recorded for this clone. This sequence joins TRBV5-1 and TRBJ2-2; D is unclear. Trimming removed 5 bases from V and 3 bases from J, with 8 bases in between. The CDR3 has 13 amino acids. Germline V gene lookup returns CDR1 SGHRS and CDR2 YFSETQ. The DNA for the CDR3 is TGCGCCAGCAGATGGTTAGACACCGGGGAGCTGTTTTTT. As protein: CASRWLDTGELFF.

This clone appeared many times. This chain connects TRBV2 to TRBJ2-5; 8 nucleotides align to TRBD2. Germline V lookup: CDR1 SNHLY, CDR2 FYNNEI. With 7 bases clipped from V and 7 bases from J, the junction kept 8 bases outside the gene matches. The CDR3 consists of 13 residues. The CDR3 protein is CASTGGGPGTQYF. CDR3 coding DNA: TGTGCCAGCACCGGCGGGGGGCCGGGGACCCAGTACTTC. Full variable domain (missing parts from reference TRBV2 and TRBJ2-5): EPEVTQTPSHQVTQMGQEVILRCVPISNHLYFYWYRQILGQKVEFLVSFYNNEISEKSEIFDDQFSVERPDGSNFTLKIRSTKLEDSAMYFCASTGGGPGTQYFGPGTRLLVL.

This clone was detected many times. CDR3 sequence (DNA): TGTGCCAGCAGTGACAGCTATAGCAATCAGCCCCAGCATTTT. Its protein product is CASSDSYSNQPQHF. The V call is TRBV6-4, the J call TRBJ1-5; D gene uncertain. Germline V CDR1 and CDR2: MRHNA, SNTAGT. V gave up 2 bases and J gave up 0 bases, with 5 bases separating them. This CDR3 is 14 amino acids long.

This clone has a count of ten or more. V usage is TRBV6-2 or TRBV6-3 and J usage is TRBJ1-1; 8 bases fit TRBD1. This CDR3 comprises 14 residues. Germline CDR1 MNHEY, CDR2 SVGEGT. The V gene end was trimmed by 6 bases and the J gene end by 10 bases; junction bases not matched to a gene: 13. The DNA of the CDR3 is TGTGCCAGCAGACCCGGACAGGGAGGCAGCGCAGCTTTCTTT. Translation: CASRPGQGGSAAFF.

This clone was detected many times. V is TRBV7-9 and J is TRBJ2-2; TRBD2 matches 8 bases. CDR3 length: 19 residues. Germline lookup yields CDR1 SEHNR and CDR2 FQNEAQ (reference sequence). Trimming cost V 2 bases and J 0 bases; bases outside gene matches: 11. DNA for the CDR3: TGTGCCAGCAGCTTACGGGCTGCCGGGGGGGTCGCGAACACCGGGGAGCTGTTTTTT. This sequence encodes CASSLRAAGGVANTGELFF. The full variable domain, rest sourced from reference TRBV7-9 and TRBJ2-2, is DTGVSQNPRHKITKRGQNVTFRCDPISEHNRLYWYRQTLGQGPEFLTYFQNEAQLEKSRLLSDRFSAERPKGSFSTLEIQRTEQGDSAMYLCASSLRAAGGVANTGELFFGEGSRLTVL.

In its sample, this clone was seen many times. The chain links TRBV12-3 or TRBV12-4 to TRBJ1-5, with 8 bases identical to TRBD1. V lost 5 bases and J lost 7; bases outside the gene matches: 10. The CDR3 extends over 15 amino acids. The CDR3 reads CASSPPTGVVQPQHF. CDR3 DNA: TGTGCCAGCAGTCCCCCGACAGGGGTGGTCCAGCCCCAGCATTTT.

V gene TRBV27 combines with J gene TRBJ1-1, with D possibly matching TRBD1 (6 bases). This CDR3 is 14 amino acids long. The V gene's germline CDR1 is MNHEY and CDR2 SMNVEV (reference sequence). Trimming shortened V by 3 bases and J by 2 bases, and 10 bases separated the two germline ends. The CDR3 DNA reads TGTGCCAGCAGTTTTTTACAGGGAAACACTGAAGCTTTCTTT. Translating it yields CASSFLQGNTEAFF.

There are many counts of this clone. The V gene is TRBV18, the J gene TRBJ2-3; D possibly corresponds to TRBD2 (6 bases). The CDR3 sequence is 15 residues long. Germline CDR1 reads KGHSH; CDR2 reads LQKENI. The germline V and J ends were trimmed by 1 base and 3 bases, with 11 bases remaining between them. Written as DNA, the CDR3 is TGTGCCAGCTCACCACGGGGGGAAACTACAGATACGCAGTATTTT. Protein sequence: CASSPRGETTDTQYF.

The table lists this clone with many counts. V usage is TRBV4-1 and J usage is TRBJ2-3; 12 bases fit TRBD2. The V and J ends lost 2 bases and 5 bases, in that order; junction bases with no gene match: 8. The CDR3 has 17 residues. Germline V gene data show CDR1 as MGHRA and CDR2 as YSYEKL. CDR3 DNA sequence: TGCGCCAGCAGCCAAAGTCTAGCGGGGGGGCCTCAAGATACGCAGTATTTT. It encodes CASSQSLAGGPQDTQYF.

This clone was picked up many times. The rearrangement links TRBV7-9 to TRBJ2-1; 9 bases match TRBD1. With 3 bases clipped from V and 6 bases from J, the junction kept 3 bases outside the gene matches. CDR1 is SEHNR and CDR2 is FQNEAQ in the germline V gene (reference sequence). The CDR3 sequence is 14 residues long. CDR3 sequence (DNA): TGTGCCAGCAGCTTTGGGACAGGGTCCAATGAGCAGTTCTTC. Amino acid sequence: CASSFGTGSNEQFF.

This clone was counted at least ten times. The chain couples TRBV9 to TRBJ1-1; 9 bases are shared with TRBD1. The V gene end was trimmed by 4 bases and the J gene end by 4 bases; junction bases not matched to a gene: 5. This CDR3 has 14 amino acids. Germline CDR1 SGDLS, CDR2 YYNGEE. CDR3 residues: CASSSTGGPTEAFF. CDR3 DNA: TGTGCCAGCAGCTCCACAGGGGGCCCCACTGAAGCTTTCTTT. The full variable domain, with the rest looked up from reference TRBV9 and TRBJ1-1, is DSGVTQTPKHLITATGQRVTLRCSPRSGDLSVYWYQQSLDQGLQFLIQYYNGEERAKGNILERFSAQQFPDLHSELNLSSLELGDSALYFCASSSTGGPTEAFFGQGTRLTVV.

The table lists this clone with many counts. The chain links TRBV6-2 or TRBV6-3 to TRBJ2-1; 9 bases map to TRBD2. J was trimmed by 3 bases and V by 0 bases; bases with no gene match: 6. CDR3 length: 17 residues. Germline V CDR1 and CDR2: MNHEY, SVGEGT. The CDR3 coding sequence is TGTGCCAGCAGTTACTCGGGCGGGGGGGCCTTCTACAATGAGCAGTTCTTC. Amino acid sequence: CASSYSGGGAFYNEQFF.